These T cell receptor beta chains were read from a single sample in a study of CD8 T cells in ankylosing spondylitis. TCRdb fed the 5' RACE reads into MiXCR, producing one record per CDR3 protein. The sample consists of 200,000 to 300,000 distinct CDR3 sequences, about 10% of them appearing once. Input material: blood, either unsorted or a sorted T cell fraction (not recorded which). The receptor source for this set is a male donor with ankylosing spondylitis or in good health (not recorded which). Both conserved end residues are part of each CDR3. Each record gives: D gene, J gene, clone size, V gene, CDR3 DNA, CDR3 protein. D genes are given only for firm matches. Not every row has a clone size; where given, it reads once, few, many or a size class.

-,TRBJ1-1,many,TRBV20-1,TGCAGTGCTTACGGGCCTACCATGAACACTGAAGCTTTCTTT,CSAYGPTMNTEAFF
TRBD2,TRBJ2-5,many,TRBV5-1,TGCGCCAGCAGCTCCACGCGGGGGGGCCTAGAGACCCAGTACTTC,CASSSTRGGLETQYF
-,TRBJ1-1,-,TRBV7-3,TGTGCCAGCAGCTCCGGGACAAACCATATGAACACTGAAGCTTTCTTT,CASSSGTNHMNTEAFF
TRBD2,TRBJ2-1,many,TRBV10-3,TGTGCCATCAGGCCCGGGACTAGCGGGAAGAATGAGCAGTTCTTC,CAIRPGTSGKNEQFF
-,TRBJ2-3,many,TRBV5-1,TGCGCCAGCAGCTTGCAGGGACGCACAGATACGCAGTATTTT,CASSLQGRTDTQYF
-,TRBJ1-1,few,TRBV6-5,TGTGCCAGCAGTTACAGCTTGAGATCGGCCTTGAACACTGAAGCTTTCTTT,CASSYSLRSALNTEAFF
-,TRBJ1-2,many,TRBV7-9,TGTGCCAGCAGCTTAATCTCAATGGGCTACACCTTC,CASSLISMGYTF
TRBD1,TRBJ1-6,few,TRBV2,TGTGCCAGCAGTATGGGACAGGTTGATAATTCACCCCTCCACTTT,CASSMGQVDNSPLHF
-,TRBJ1-2,many,TRBV5-1,TGCGCCAGCAGCAGAGAACAGGCCCCGTATGGCTACACCTTC,CASSREQAPYGYTF
TRBD2,TRBJ2-5,many,TRBV20-1,TGCAGTGCGCGTCTTTTACTAGCGGGAAGAGAGACCCAGTACTTC,CSARLLLAGRETQYF
TRBD2,TRBJ2-1,few,TRBV10-2,TGCGCCAGCACTACTCTAGCGGGAGGGTCGAGCTCCTACAATGAGCAGTTCTTC,CASTTLAGGSSSYNEQFF
TRBD2,TRBJ2-1,few,TRBV20-1,TGCAGTGCTAAGCGGGGGGGCGAGTTTTATGAGCAGTTCTTC,CSAKRGGEFYEQFF
-,TRBJ1-1,-,TRBV11-2,TGTGCCAGCAACCGTTTAAAGGCTGAAGCTTTCTTT,CASNRLKAEAFF
-,TRBJ1-6,many,TRBV14,TGTGCCAGCAGCTTTACAGTCGGGACCTCACCCCTCCACTTT,CASSFTVGTSPLHF
-,TRBJ1-6,-,TRBV23-1,TGCGCCAGCAGTCAATCTCCCCGTTGCTCACCGGACCTTTCTTCACCCCTCCACTTT,CASSQSPRCSPDLSSPLHF
-,TRBJ2-1,many,TRBV5-1,TGCGCCAGCAGCTGGATGACAGGAGACAATGAGCAGTTCTTC,CASSWMTGDNEQFF
TRBD2,TRBJ2-1,many,TRBV6-4,TGTGCCAGCAGGGAGCCGGGGGGCAATGAGCAGTTCTTC,CASREPGGNEQFF
TRBD2,TRBJ2-1,many,TRBV6-5,TGTGCCAGCAGTTACGGTAGAGCGGGGGGGCAGGAGCAGTTCTTC,CASSYGRAGGQEQFF
-,TRBJ2-7,few,TRBV3-1,TGTGCCAGCAGCCTCATGGGACGGGACCAGCAGTACTTC,CASSLMGRDQQYF
-,TRBJ2-7,many,TRBV29-1,TGCAGCGTTGAAGATCCGGGGGGTAACGAGCAGGGGGAAATCGAGCAGTACTTC,CSVEDPGGNEQGEIEQYF
-,TRBJ2-3,-,TRBV19,TGTGCCAGTAGTATCGTGGCTGGGAGCACAGATACGCAGTATTTT,CASSIVAGSTDTQYF
-,TRBJ1-3,many,TRBV30,TGTGCCCGGAGAACAGGGAGCTCTGGAAACACCATATATTTT,CARRTGSSGNTIYF
-,TRBJ2-1,many,TRBV12-3/TRBV12-4,TGTGCCAGCAGTTTATGGGCCGTGGCCTACAATGAGCAGTTCTTC,CASSLWAVAYNEQFF
TRBD1,TRBJ2-3,many,TRBV4-2,TGTGCCAGCAGCCAAGGACAGGGAATGACAGATACGCAGTATTTT,CASSQGQGMTDTQYF
TRBD2,TRBJ2-7,many,TRBV6-2/TRBV6-3,TGTGCCAGCAGCCCCCGACTAGCTCAAGTAGGGGAGCAGTACTTC,CASSPRLAQVGEQYF
-,TRBJ2-1,-,TRBV7-9,TGTGCCAGCACCGAGGGACAGACTAGTATCAATGAGCAGTTCTTC,CASTEGQTSINEQFF
-,TRBJ2-2,few,TRBV10-1,TGCGCCAGCAGTGAGGGAGCCGGGGAGCTGTTTTTT,CASSEGAGELFF
TRBD2,TRBJ2-3,few,TRBV11-3,TGTGCCAGCAGCTTAGTCGAAGTACTAGCGGAAGATACGCAGTATTTT,CASSLVEVLAEDTQYF
-,TRBJ2-1,many,TRBV2,TGTGCCAGTAAAGGATGGGCGGACCTCCTGCTCTTC,CASKGWADLLLF
TRBD1,TRBJ2-7,-,TRBV11-2,TGTGCCAGCAGCTACAGGGGCCACGAGCAGTACTTC,CASSYRGHEQYF
TRBD1,TRBJ1-5,many,TRBV4-1,TGCGCCAGCCAAAAGGGGGCGGGGCAGCCCCAGCATTTT,CASQKGAGQPQHF
-,TRBJ2-2,few,TRBV12-3/TRBV12-4,TGTGCCAGCAGTTTGTCTCCGAACACCGGGGAGCTGTTTTTT,CASSLSPNTGELFF
TRBD1,TRBJ1-1,many,TRBV6-1,TGTGCCAGCAGTGAAGCTGGAGGGGGCTATGGCACTGAAGCTTTCTTT,CASSEAGGGYGTEAFF
-,TRBJ2-7,-,TRBV7-2,TGTGCCAGCAGCTTAGGGGCGGTCTACGAGCAGTACTTC,CASSLGAVYEQYF
-,TRBJ2-5,-,TRBV7-7,TGTGCCAGCAGCGTAACAGGGGGGGAGGAGACCCAGTACTTC,CASSVTGGEETQYF
-,TRBJ1-5,-,TRBV24-1,TGTGCCACCAGTGAGGGGACCTACAATCAGCCCCAGCATTTT,CATSEGTYNQPQHF
-,TRBJ1-6,-,TRBV11-3,TGTGCCAGCAGCTTGAGGGCGGATTCACCCCTCCACTTT,CASSLRADSPLHF
TRBD2,TRBJ2-5,many,TRBV4-1,TGCGCCAGCAGCCACAGACTAGCGGGAGTAGGAGAGACCCAGTACTTC,CASSHRLAGVGETQYF
-,TRBJ2-1,many,TRBV10-3,TGTGCCATCAGTGAGTCGAGACAGGACAATGAGCAGTTCTTC,CAISESRQDNEQFF
-,TRBJ2-1,many,TRBV29-1,TGCAGCGTTGAAGCCGGCCTGGGGTACAATGAGCAGTTCTTC,CSVEAGLGYNEQFF
-,TRBJ1-4,-,TRBV30,TGTGCCTGGAATCGCCGGGGTAATGAAAAACTGTTTTTT,CAWNRRGNEKLFF
TRBD2,TRBJ2-7,few,TRBV9,TGTGCCAGCAGCGCCTCTCTAGCGGGGGGGCTTGGCGAGCAGTACTTC,CASSASLAGGLGEQYF
-,TRBJ2-7,many,TRBV5-1,TGCGCCAGCAGCTTACGGACCGAACCCTACGAGCAGTACTTC,CASSLRTEPYEQYF